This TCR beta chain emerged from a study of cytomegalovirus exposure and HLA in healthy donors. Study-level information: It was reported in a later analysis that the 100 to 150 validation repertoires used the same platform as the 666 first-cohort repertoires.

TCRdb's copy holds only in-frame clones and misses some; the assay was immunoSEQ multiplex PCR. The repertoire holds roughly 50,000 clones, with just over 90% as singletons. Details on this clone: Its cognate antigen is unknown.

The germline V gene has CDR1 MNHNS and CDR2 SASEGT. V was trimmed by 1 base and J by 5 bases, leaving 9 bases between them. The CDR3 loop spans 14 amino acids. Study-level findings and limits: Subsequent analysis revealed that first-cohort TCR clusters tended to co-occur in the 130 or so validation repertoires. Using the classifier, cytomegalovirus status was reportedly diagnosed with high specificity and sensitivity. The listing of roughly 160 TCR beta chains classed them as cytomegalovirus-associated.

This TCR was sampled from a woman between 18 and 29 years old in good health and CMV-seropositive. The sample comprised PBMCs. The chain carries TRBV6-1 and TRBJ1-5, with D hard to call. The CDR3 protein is CASSEDWGDQPQHF. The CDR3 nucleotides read TGTGCCAGCAGTGAAGATTGGGGAGATCAGCCCCAGCATTTT.